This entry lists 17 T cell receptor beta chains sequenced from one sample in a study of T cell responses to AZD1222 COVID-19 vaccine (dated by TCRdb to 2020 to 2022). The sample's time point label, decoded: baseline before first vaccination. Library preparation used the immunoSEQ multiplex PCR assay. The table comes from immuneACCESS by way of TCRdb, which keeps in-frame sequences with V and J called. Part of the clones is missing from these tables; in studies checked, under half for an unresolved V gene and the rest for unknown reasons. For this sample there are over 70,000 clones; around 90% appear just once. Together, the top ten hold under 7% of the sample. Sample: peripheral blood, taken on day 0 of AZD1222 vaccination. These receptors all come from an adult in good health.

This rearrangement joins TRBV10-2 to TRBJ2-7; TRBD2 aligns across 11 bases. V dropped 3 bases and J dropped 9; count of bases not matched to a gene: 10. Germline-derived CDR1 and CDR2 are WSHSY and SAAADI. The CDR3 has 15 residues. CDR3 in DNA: TGCGCCAGCAGTGAAGTACTAGCGGGAGCCGCCGGGCAGTACTTC. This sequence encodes CASSEVLAGAAGQYF.

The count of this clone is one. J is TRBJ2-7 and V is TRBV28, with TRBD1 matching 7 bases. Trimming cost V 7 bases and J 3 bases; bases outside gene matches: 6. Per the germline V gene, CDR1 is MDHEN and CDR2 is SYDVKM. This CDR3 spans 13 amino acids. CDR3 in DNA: TGTGCCAGCACCGTGGGACAGTTCTACGAGCAGTACTTC. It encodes CASTVGQFYEQYF.

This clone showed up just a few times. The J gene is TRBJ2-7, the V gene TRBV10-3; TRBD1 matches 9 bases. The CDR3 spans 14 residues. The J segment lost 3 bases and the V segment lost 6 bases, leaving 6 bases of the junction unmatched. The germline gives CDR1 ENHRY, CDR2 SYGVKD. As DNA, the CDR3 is TGTGCCATCAGGGGACCGGGACAGGGCTACGAGCAGTACTTC. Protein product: CAIRGPGQGYEQYF.

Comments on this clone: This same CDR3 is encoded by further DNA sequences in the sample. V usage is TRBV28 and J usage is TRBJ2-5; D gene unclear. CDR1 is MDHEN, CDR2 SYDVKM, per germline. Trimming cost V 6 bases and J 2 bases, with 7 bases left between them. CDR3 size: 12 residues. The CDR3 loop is CASSLTQETQYF. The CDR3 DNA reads TGTGCCAGCAGCTTAACTCAAGAGACCCAGTACTTC.

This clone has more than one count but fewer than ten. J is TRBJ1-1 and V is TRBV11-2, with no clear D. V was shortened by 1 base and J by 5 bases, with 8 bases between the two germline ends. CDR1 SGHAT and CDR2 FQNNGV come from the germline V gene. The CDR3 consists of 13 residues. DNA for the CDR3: TGTGCCAGCAGCTTAGCCTTCTTGACTGAAGCTTTCTTT. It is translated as CASSLAFLTEAFF.

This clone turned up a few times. The CDR3 loop is CASSMYGTGGDGYTF. CDR3 DNA: TGTGCCAGTAGTATGTATGGGACAGGGGGCGATGGCTACACCTTC. The gene calls are TRBV19 and TRBJ1-2; 12 nucleotides match TRBD1. Germline trimming cut 3 bases from V and 6 bases from J; bases unmatched to any gene: 5. This CDR3 comprises 15 residues. Germline V CDR1 and CDR2: LNHDA, SQIVND (reference sequence).

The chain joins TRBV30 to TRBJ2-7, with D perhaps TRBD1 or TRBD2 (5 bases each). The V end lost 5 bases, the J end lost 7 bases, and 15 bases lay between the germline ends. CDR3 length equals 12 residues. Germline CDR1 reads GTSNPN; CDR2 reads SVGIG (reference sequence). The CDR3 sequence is CAWDPGTGEQYF. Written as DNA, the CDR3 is TGTGCCTGGGACCCAGGGACCGGAGAGCAGTACTTC.

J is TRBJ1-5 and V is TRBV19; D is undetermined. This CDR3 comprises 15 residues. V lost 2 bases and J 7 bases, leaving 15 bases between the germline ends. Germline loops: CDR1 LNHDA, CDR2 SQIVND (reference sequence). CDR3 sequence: CASSILRPTKQPQHF. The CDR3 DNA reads TGTGCCAGTAGTATATTAAGGCCGACTAAGCAGCCCCAGCATTTT.

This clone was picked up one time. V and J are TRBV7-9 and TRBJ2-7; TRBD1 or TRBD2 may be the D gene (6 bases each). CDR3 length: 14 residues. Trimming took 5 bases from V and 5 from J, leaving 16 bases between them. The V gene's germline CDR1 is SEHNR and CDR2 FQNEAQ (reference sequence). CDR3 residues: CASSAPTGANEQYF. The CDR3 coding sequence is TGTGCCAGCAGCGCCCCCACGGGGGCAAACGAGCAGTACTTC.

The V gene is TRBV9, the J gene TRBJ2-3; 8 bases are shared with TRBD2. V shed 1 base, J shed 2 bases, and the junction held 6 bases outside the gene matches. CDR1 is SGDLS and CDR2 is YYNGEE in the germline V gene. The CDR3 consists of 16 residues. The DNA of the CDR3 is TGTGCCAGCAGCGTAACCGCGGGAGGAACCACAGATACGCAGTATTTT. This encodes CASSVTAGGTTDTQYF. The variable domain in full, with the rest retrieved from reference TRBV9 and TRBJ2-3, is DSGVTQTPKHLITATGQRVTLRCSPRSGDLSVYWYQQSLDQGLQFLIQYYNGEERAKGNILERFSAQQFPDLHSELNLSSLELGDSALYFCASSVTAGGTTDTQYFGPGTRLTVL.

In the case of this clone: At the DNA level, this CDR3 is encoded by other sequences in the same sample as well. DNA of the CDR3: TGTGCCAGCAGCCTCCAAGAGACCCAGTACTTC. Amino acid sequence: CASSLQETQYF. The V call is TRBV2, the J call TRBJ2-5; D not resolved. The ends were cut back, 6 bases at V and 1 base at J, with 3 bases in the middle. The CDR3 runs 11 residues. CDR1 and CDR2 (germline): SNHLY, FYNNEI.

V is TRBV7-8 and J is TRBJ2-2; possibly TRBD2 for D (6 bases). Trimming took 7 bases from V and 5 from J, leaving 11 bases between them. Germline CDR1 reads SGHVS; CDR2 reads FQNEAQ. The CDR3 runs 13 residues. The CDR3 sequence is CASNSGGTGELFF. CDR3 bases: TGTGCCAGCAATTCCGGAGGGACCGGGGAGCTGTTTTTT. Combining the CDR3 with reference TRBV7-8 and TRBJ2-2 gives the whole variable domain GAGVSQSPRYKVAKRGQDVALRCDPISGHVSLFWYQQALGQGPEFLTYFQNEAQLDKSGLPSDRFFAERPEGSVSTLKIQRTQQEDSAVYLCASNSGGTGELFFGEGSRLTVL.

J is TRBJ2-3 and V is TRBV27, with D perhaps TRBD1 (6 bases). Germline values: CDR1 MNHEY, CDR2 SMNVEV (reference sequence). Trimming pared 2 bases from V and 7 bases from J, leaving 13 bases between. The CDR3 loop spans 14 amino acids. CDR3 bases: TGTGCCAGCAGTTTAAGGGGGAGATTGTATACGCAGTATTTT. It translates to CASSLRGRLYTQYF.

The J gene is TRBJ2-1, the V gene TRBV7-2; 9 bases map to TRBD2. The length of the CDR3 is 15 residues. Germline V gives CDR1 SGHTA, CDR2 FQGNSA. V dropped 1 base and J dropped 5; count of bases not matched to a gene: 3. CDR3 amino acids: CASSLVLAGNNEQFF. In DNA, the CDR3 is TGTGCCAGCAGCTTAGTCCTAGCGGGGAACAATGAGCAGTTCTTC.

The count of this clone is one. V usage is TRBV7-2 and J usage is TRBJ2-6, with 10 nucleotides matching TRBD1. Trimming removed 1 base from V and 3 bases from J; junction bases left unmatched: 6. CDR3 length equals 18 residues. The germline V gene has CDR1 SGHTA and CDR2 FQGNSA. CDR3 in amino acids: CASSLVRTGGVGANVLTF. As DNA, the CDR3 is TGTGCCAGCAGCTTAGTTCGGACAGGGGGTGTTGGGGCCAACGTCCTGACTTTC.

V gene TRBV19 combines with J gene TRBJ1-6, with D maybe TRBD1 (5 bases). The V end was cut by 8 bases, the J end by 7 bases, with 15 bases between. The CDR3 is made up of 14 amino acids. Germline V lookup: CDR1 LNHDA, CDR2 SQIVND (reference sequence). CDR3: CASDSRRGNSPLHF. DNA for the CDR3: TGTGCCAGTGATAGTAGAAGGGGCAATTCACCCCTCCACTTT.

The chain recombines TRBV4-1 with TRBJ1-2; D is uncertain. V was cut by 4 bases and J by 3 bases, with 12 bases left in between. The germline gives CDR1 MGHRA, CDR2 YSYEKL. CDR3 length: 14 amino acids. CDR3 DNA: TGCGCCAGCAGCCCGTCCGGGGTTCACTATGGCTACACCTTC. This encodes CASSPSGVHYGYTF.